A selection of T cell receptor beta chains follows, all from one sample in a study of cytomegalovirus exposure and HLA in healthy donors. Data came from immunoSEQ multiplex PCR; TCRdb stores just in-frame clones and leaves some out. The sample yields over 100,000 clones, around 70% seen once. The specimen sequenced was PBMCs. The receptors stem from a woman between 65 and 79 years old in good health and CMV-seropositive. The CDR3 runs from the conserved cysteine through the conserved F or W. The D gene is left open where the match is weak. For some rows the clone size is stated as once, few or many, or as a class when expanded; others skip it.

V	J	D	size	CDR3	DNA
TRBV6-6	TRBJ2-3	NA	NA	CASSYGRLAGQYF	TGTGCCAGCAGTTACGGGCGCCTGGCTGGGCAGTATTTT
TRBV5-6	TRBJ1-1	NA	NA	CASSPRNREAFF	TGTGCCAGCAGCCCCCGGAACAGGGAAGCTTTCTTT
TRBV10-3	TRBJ1-2	NA	NA	CAISEDSLFYGYTF	TGTGCCATCAGCGAGGACAGCTTGTTCTATGGCTACACCTTC
TRBV27	TRBJ2-4	TRBD2	NA	CASSLRLAGVEDIQYF	TGTGCCAGCAGTTTAAGGCTAGCGGGGGTTGAGGACATTCAGTACTTC
TRBV7-2	TRBJ1-2	TRBD1	NA	CASSLGTGSGYTF	TGTGCCAGCAGCTTAGGGACAGGATCCGGCTACACCTTC
TRBV5-1	TRBJ2-3	NA	NA	CASSLAASDADTQYF	TGCGCCAGCAGCTTGGCGGCCAGCGACGCAGATACGCAGTATTTT
TRBV7-9	TRBJ2-7	TRBD1	NA	CASRPRWGQGSHEQYF	TGTGCCAGCAGACCCCGCTGGGGACAGGGGTCCCACGAGCAGTACTTC
TRBV7-8	TRBJ1-5	NA	NA	CASTPGAGLDQPQHF	TGTGCCAGCACCCCAGGAGCAGGACTCGATCAGCCCCAGCATTTT
TRBV18	TRBJ2-7	NA	NA	CASSPGNRPYEQYF	TGTGCCAGCTCACCGGGAAACAGGCCCTACGAGCAGTACTTC
TRBV7-2	TRBJ2-7	TRBD2	once	CASSLSTSGPSYGQYF	TGTGCCAGCAGCTTATCCACTAGCGGGCCAAGCTACGGGCAGTACTTC
TRBV4-1	TRBJ1-6	NA	few	CASSQGRSGGGRDSPLHF	TGCGCCAGCAGCCAAGGCCGGAGCGGGGGCGGTAGGGATTCACCCCTCCACTTT
TRBV7-2	TRBJ1-1	TRBD1	few	CASSSQGPGTEAFF	TGTGCCAGCAGTTCACAGGGGCCGGGGACTGAAGCTTTCTTT
TRBV4-1	TRBJ2-7	NA	NA	CASSQDLVAGEQYF	TGCGCCAGCAGCCAAGATCTCGTAGCCGGAGAGCAGTACTTC